This is a list of T cell receptor beta chains from one sample in a study of blood T cell repertoires in COVID-19. TCRdb's table, derived via immunoSEQ multiplex PCR, lists solely in-frame clones and lacks some. Among approximately 330,000 clones, roughly 87% were seen once, and the ten largest hold approximately 9.4%. The sample comprised peripheral blood. All receptors come from a man aged 30 to 39 with COVID-19, enrolled during active disease. Each CDR3 is given with its conserved first and last residue. A D gene is named only where the DNA matches it firmly.

J | D | V | DNA | CDR3
TRBJ2-6 | . | TRBV18 | TGTGCCAGCTCACCACAGGTCTCAGGGGCCGGGGCCAACGTCCTGACTTTC | CASSPQVSGAGANVLTF
TRBJ2-7 | . | TRBV29-1 | TGCAGCGTTGAAGATGGGCCTAGCAGCTCCTACGAGCAGTACTTC | CSVEDGPSSSYEQYF
TRBJ1-4 | . | TRBV9 | TGTGCCAGCAGCCCCTTATCAGCTAATGAAAAACTGTTTTTT | CASSPLSANEKLFF
TRBJ2-7 | TRBD1 | TRBV5-6 | TGTGCCAGCAGCTCGGGACAGGGGAGCCGTCGCGAGCAGTACTTC | CASSSGQGSRREQYF
TRBJ1-5 | . | TRBV4-1 | TGCGCCAGCAGCCAAGGAGGGAGTCAGCCCCAGCATTTT | CASSQGGSQPQHF
TRBJ2-7 | . | TRBV5-6 | TGTGCCAGCAGCTTTCGGACAAGGAGCTCCTACGAGCAGTACTTC | CASSFRTRSSYEQYF
TRBJ2-4 | TRBD2 | TRBV4-3 | TGCGCCAGCAGCCAAGACACGATACCGGGACTAGCGGGTTCCGCAGCCAAAAACATTCAGTACTTC | CASSQDTIPGLAGSAAKNIQYF
TRBJ1-2 | TRBD1 | TRBV27 | TGTGCCAGCAGTTCACAGGGGAACCCCTATGGCTACACCTTC | CASSSQGNPYGYTF
TRBJ1-2 | TRBD1 | TRBV5-1 | TGCGCCAGCTCGGCCGGACAGGGTAGGCATGGCTACACCTTC | CASSAGQGRHGYTF
TRBJ1-5 | . | TRBV18 | TGTGCCAGCTCAAGTCTCCAACCAGTCCAGGGTCAGCCCCAGCATTTT | CASSSLQPVQGQPQHF
TRBJ2-1 | TRBD1 | TRBV5-4 | TGTGCCAGCAGCTCGGACAGGGGGCAGGTTTACAATGAGCAGTTCTTC | CASSSDRGQVYNEQFF